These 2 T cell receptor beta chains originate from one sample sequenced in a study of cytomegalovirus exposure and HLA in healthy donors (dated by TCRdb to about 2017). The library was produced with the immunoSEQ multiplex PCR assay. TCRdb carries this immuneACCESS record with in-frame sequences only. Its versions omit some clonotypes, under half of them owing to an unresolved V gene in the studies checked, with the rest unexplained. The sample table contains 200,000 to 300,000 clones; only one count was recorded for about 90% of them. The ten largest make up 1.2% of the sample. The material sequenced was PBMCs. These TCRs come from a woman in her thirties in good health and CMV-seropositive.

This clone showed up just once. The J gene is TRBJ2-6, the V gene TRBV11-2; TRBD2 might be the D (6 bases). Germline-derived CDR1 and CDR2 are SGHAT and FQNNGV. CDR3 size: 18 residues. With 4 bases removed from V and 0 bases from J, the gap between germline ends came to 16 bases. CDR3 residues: CASSSTGLLNSGANVLTF. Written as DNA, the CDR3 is TGTGCCAGCAGCTCCACGGGACTTCTGAACTCTGGGGCCAACGTCCTGACTTTC. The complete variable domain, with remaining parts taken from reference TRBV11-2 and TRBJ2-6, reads EAGVAQSPRYKIIEKRQSVAFWCNPISGHATLYWYQQILGQGPKLLIQFQNNGVVDDSQLPKDRFSAERLKGVDSTLKIQPAKLEDSAVYLCASSSTGLLNSGANVLTFGAGSRLTVL.

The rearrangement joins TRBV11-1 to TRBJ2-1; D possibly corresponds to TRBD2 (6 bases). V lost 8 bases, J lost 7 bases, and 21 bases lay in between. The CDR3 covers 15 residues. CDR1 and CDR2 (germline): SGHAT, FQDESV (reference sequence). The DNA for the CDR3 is TGTGCCAGCGGCCCTCTGGGACTGAGAGCTAATGAGCAGTTCTTC. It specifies CASGPLGLRANEQFF.